These 4 T cell receptor beta chains originate from one sample sequenced in a study of T cells in Graves' hyperthyroidism and ophthalmopathy. Researchers amplified the TCR beta CDR3 regions from RNA transcripts. RT-PCR in the first round (using the HTBI primer set) targeted the TCR CDR3. One entry per CDR3 protein results from TCRdb running MiXCR on the multiplex PCR reads. This table has under 400,000 distinct CDR3 sequences, 20% to 30% appearing once. The sequenced sample consisted of blood. The receptors were sampled from a man between 50 and 59 years old with Graves' hyperthyroidism.

This clonotype was counted many times. The J gene is TRBJ1-1, the V gene TRBV20-1, with D possibly TRBD1 on 5 matching bases. Between the trimmed V and J ends, which lost 0 bases and 0 bases, there was a span of 14 bases. Germline values: CDR1 DFQATT, CDR2 SNEGSKA (reference sequence). CDR3 length: 16 residues. The CDR3 sequence is CSARDAQGRMNTEAFF. The CDR3 nucleotides are TGCAGTGCTAGAGATGCGCAGGGAAGGATGAACACTGAAGCTTTCTTT.

Comments on this clonotype: A much larger clone sits a single nucleotide away, making a read error possible. The V gene is TRBV2, the J gene TRBJ1-1, with D possibly being TRBD1 (6 bases). This CDR3 is 14 amino acids long. With 4 bases removed from V and 4 bases from J, the gap between germline ends came to 13 bases. Per the germline V gene, CDR1 is SNHLY and CDR2 is FYNNEI. The CDR3 DNA reads as TGTGCCAGCAGTGGCGGACAGAGTTTCACTGAAGCTTTCTTT. Its translation: CASSGGQSFTEAFF.

This sequence joins TRBV5-4 and TRBJ1-4, with TRBD1 matching 11 bases. The junction had 9 bases not matched to a gene; V was cut back by 4 bases and J by 10 bases. Germline-derived CDR1 and CDR2 are SGHNT and YYREEE (reference sequence). CDR3 length equals 15 residues. The CDR3 loop is CASSPGDRGYGKLFF. CDR3 nucleotide sequence: TGTGCCAGCAGCCCCGGGGACAGGGGGTACGGAAAACTGTTTTTT.

This clonotype came up a few times. The J gene is TRBJ2-7, the V gene TRBV6-1; 9 positions match TRBD1. V lost 2 bases and J lost 6; bases outside the gene matches: 5. The CDR3 totals 14 residues. Germline V CDR1 and CDR2: MNHNS, SASEGT. CDR3 sequence: CASSERQGVSEQYF. CDR3 bases: TGTGCCAGCAGTGAAAGACAGGGGGTAAGCGAGCAGTACTTC.